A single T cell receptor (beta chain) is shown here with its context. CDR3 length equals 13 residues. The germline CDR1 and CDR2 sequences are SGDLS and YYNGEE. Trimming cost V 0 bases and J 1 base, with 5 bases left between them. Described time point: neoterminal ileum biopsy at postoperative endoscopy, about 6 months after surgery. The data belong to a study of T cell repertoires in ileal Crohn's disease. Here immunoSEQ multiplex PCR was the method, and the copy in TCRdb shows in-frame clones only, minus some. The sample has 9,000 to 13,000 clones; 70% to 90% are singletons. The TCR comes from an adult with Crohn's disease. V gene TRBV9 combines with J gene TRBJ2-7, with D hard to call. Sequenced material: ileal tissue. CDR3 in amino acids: CASSVVRSYEQYF. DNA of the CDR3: TGTGCCAGCAGCGTAGTTAGATCCTACGAGCAGTACTTC.